Listed below are T cell receptor beta chains from one sample, sequenced in a study of shared clonotypes between healthy human individuals. Method: immunoSEQ multiplex PCR; TCRdb's copy keeps in-frame clones and lacks some. The sample lists roughly 1,800,000 clones; around 96% were seen once. Sequencing was carried out using naive CD8+ T cells sorted from blood. The source is a man younger than 30 in good health. The CDR3 runs from the conserved cysteine through the conserved F or W. Each record gives: clone size, J gene, V gene, D gene, CDR3 protein, CDR3 DNA. D genes are given only for firm matches. Some rows have no size entry. The others give once, few or many, or a class for an expanded clone.

>.|TRBJ2-7|TRBV7-9|TRBD2
CASSLLTSGRVYEQYF
TGTGCCAGCAGCTTACTGACTAGCGGGAGGGTGTACGAGCAGTACTTC
>.|TRBJ2-1|TRBV28|TRBD1
CASNPGTGPYNEQFF
TGTGCCAGCAACCCCGGGACAGGGCCCTACAATGAGCAGTTCTTC
>.|TRBJ2-7|TRBV10-2|.
CASSETGRSYEQYF
TGCGCCAGCAGTGAGACAGGGAGGTCCTACGAGCAGTACTTC
>.|TRBJ1-6|TRBV27|.
CASSLIGVIGSYNSPLHF
TGTGCCAGCAGTTTAATAGGCGTAATCGGCTCCTATAATTCACCCCTCCACTTT
>.|TRBJ1-4|TRBV4-1|.
CASRNRDGNEKLFF
TGCGCCAGCAGAAACCGAGATGGTAATGAAAAACTGTTTTTT
>.|TRBJ2-7|TRBV4-3|TRBD2
CASSQTGGSYEQYF
TGCGCCAGCAGCCAAACCGGGGGGAGCTACGAGCAGTACTTC
>.|TRBJ2-7|TRBV27|.
CASSLTSTYEQYF
TGTGCCAGCAGTCTGACTTCTACCTACGAGCAGTACTTC
>.|TRBJ2-1|TRBV29-1|TRBD2
CSVEEQTSGDYNEQFF
TGCAGCGTTGAAGAGCAGACTAGCGGGGATTACAATGAGCAGTTCTTC
>.|TRBJ2-7|TRBV9|.
CASSSDSYEQYF
TGTGCCAGCAGCTCCGACAGCTACGAGCAGTACTTC
>.|TRBJ2-7|TRBV14|TRBD2
CASSHASGGPYEQYF
TGTGCCAGCAGCCACGCTAGCGGGGGACCCTACGAGCAGTACTTC
>.|TRBJ2-1|TRBV6-5|.
CASSYLPPNEQFF
TGTGCCAGCAGTTACTTACCCCCCAATGAGCAGTTCTTC
>.|TRBJ1-5|TRBV2|.
CASSGGLQPQHF
TGTGCCAGCAGTGGGGGATTACAGCCCCAGCATTTT
>.|TRBJ2-2|TRBV27|.
CASSLLRGATLDTGELFF
TGTGCCAGCAGTTTATTGAGGGGGGCCACATTAGACACCGGGGAGCTGTTTTTT
>.|TRBJ2-7|TRBV14|.
CASSQGAGLAYEQYF
TGTGCCAGCAGCCAAGGGGCAGGGTTGGCCTACGAGCAGTACTTC
>.|TRBJ1-1|TRBV7-8|.
CASSTPSTGYTEAFF
TGTGCCAGCAGCACCCCTTCTACGGGGTACACTGAAGCTTTCTTT
>.|TRBJ1-5|TRBV28|TRBD1
CASSNRGYNQPQHF
TGTGCCAGCAGTAACAGGGGATACAATCAGCCCCAGCATTTT
>once|TRBJ2-7|TRBV7-9|TRBD2
CASSPTSGGEQYF
TGTGCCAGCAGCCCAACTAGCGGGGGCGAGCAGTACTTC
>.|TRBJ2-7|TRBV28|TRBD1
CASSLGQTYEQYF
TGTGCCAGCAGTCTGGGACAGACCTACGAGCAGTACTTC
>.|TRBJ1-5|TRBV4-3|.
CASSQETVSNQPQHF
TGCGCCAGCAGCCAAGAGACAGTTAGCAATCAGCCCCAGCATTTT
>.|TRBJ1-4|TRBV13|.
CASSLGQGTTNEKLFF
TGTGCCAGCAGCTTAGGACAGGGAACCACTAATGAAAAACTGTTTTTT
>once|TRBJ2-7|TRBV28|.
CASSLSPSSYEQYF
TGTGCCAGCAGTTTATCCCCGAGCTCCTACGAGCAGTACTTC
>.|TRBJ2-5|TRBV13|.
CASSERTDAETQYF
TGTGCCAGCAGCGAACGTACCGACGCGGAGACCCAGTACTTC
>.|TRBJ2-7|TRBV28|TRBD2
CASSPGLAASYEQYF
TGTGCCAGCTCACCGGGACTAGCGGCCTCCTACGAGCAGTACTTC
>.|TRBJ2-7|TRBV7-9|TRBD1
CASSLGWDRGSYEQYF
TGTGCCAGCAGCTTAGGATGGGACAGGGGCTCCTACGAGCAGTACTTC
>.|TRBJ2-2|TRBV7-9|.
CASSVRNANTGELFF
TGTGCCAGCAGTGTACGAAACGCGAACACCGGGGAGCTGTTTTTT
>once|TRBJ2-5|TRBV7-9|TRBD1
CASSTGQGAEETQYF
TGTGCCAGCAGCACCGGACAGGGGGCCGAAGAGACCCAGTACTTC